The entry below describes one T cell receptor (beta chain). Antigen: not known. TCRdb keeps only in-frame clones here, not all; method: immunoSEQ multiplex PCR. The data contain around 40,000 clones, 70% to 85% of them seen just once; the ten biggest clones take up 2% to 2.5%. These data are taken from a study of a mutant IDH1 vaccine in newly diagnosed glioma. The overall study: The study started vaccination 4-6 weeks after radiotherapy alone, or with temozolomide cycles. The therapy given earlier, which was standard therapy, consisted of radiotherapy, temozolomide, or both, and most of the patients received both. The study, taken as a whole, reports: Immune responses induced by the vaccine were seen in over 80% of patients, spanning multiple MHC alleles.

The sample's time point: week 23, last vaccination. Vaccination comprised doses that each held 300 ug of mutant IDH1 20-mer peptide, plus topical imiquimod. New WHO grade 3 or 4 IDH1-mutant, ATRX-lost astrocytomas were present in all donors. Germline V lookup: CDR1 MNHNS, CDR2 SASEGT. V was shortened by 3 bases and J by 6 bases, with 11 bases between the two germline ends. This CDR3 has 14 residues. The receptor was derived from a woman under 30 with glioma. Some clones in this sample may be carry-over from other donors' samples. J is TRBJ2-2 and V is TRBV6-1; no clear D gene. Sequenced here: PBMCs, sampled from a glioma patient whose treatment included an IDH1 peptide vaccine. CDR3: CASSETAAPGELFF. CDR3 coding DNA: TGTGCCAGCAGTGAGACGGCAGCCCCCGGGGAGCTGTTTTTT.